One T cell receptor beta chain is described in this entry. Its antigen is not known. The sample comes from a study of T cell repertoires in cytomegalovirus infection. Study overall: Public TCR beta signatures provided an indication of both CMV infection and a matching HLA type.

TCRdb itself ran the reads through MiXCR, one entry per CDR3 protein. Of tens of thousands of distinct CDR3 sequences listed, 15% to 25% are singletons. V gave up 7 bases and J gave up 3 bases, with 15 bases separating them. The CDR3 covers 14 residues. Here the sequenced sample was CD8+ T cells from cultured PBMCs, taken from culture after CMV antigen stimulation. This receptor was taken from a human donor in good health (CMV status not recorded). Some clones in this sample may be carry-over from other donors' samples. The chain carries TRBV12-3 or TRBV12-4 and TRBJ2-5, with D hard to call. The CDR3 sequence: CASTPPLGKETQYF. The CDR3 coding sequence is TGTGCCAGCACCCCACCCCTGGGTAAAGAGACCCAGTACTTC.